A single sample is the source of the 7 T cell receptor beta chains below, sequenced in a study of control samples from healthy donors and cancer patients. Only in-frame clones appear in the TCRdb table, and some are missing; sequencing was by immunoSEQ multiplex PCR. The table has more than 100,000 clones, approximately 88% seen once. Input material: blood. These receptors originate from a man between 35 and 55 years old in good health.

The chain links TRBV5-5 to TRBJ1-5, with 10 bases aligning to TRBD1. Germline CDR1 and CDR2: SGHKS and YYEKEE (reference sequence). With V trimmed by 4 bases and J by 0 bases, 10 bases remained unmatched. This CDR3 has 18 residues. In DNA form, the CDR3 reads TGTGCCAGCAGCCCGCGGACAGGGGGGGAGCCTAGCAATCAGCCCCAGCATTTT. This sequence encodes CASSPRTGGEPSNQPQHF.

The rearrangement joins TRBV2 to TRBJ2-2; D perhaps matches TRBD1 (6 bases). V shed 9 bases and J shed 1 base, with 15 bases lying between them. Germline CDR1 and CDR2: SNHLY and FYNNEI. There are 15 residues in the CDR3. The CDR3 DNA sequence: TGTGCCAGTGCTACCGGGACACTGAACACCGGGGAGCTGTTTTTT. Encoded protein: CASATGTLNTGELFF.

The J gene is TRBJ2-7, the V gene TRBV13; 8 bases map to TRBD1. The CDR3 covers 15 residues. Germline CDR1 is PRHDT and CDR2 is FYEKMQ (reference sequence). Trimming at V came to 5 bases and at J to 3 bases, leaving 9 bases not matched to a gene. The CDR3 is CASSLDREADYEQYF. The CDR3 DNA sequence: TGTGCCAGCAGCCTGGACAGGGAGGCTGACTACGAGCAGTACTTC.

The rearrangement uses TRBV27 and TRBJ1-1; 12 bases are shared with TRBD1. The CDR3 spans 14 residues. Germline CDR1 is MNHEY and CDR2 is SMNVEV (reference sequence). V shed 4 bases, J shed 6 bases, and the junction held 3 bases outside the gene matches. CDR3 sequence reads: CASSWGQGAAEAFF. The CDR3, as DNA: TGTGCCAGCAGTTGGGGACAGGGGGCCGCTGAAGCTTTCTTT.

The V and J genes are TRBV3-1 (or the pseudogene TRBV3-2) and TRBJ2-1; maybe TRBD1 (6 bases). With 4 bases removed from V and 3 bases from J, the gap between germline ends came to 16 bases. Per germline, CDR1 LGHDT and CDR2 YNNKEL (reference sequence). The CDR3 contains 16 residues. The CDR3 nucleotides are TGTGCCAGCAGCCTTGGCCGGGACACCTTCTACAATGAGCAGTTCTTC. Amino acid sequence: CASSLGRDTFYNEQFF.

The chain carries TRBV13 and TRBJ1-5; no definite D call. Trimming took 2 bases from V and 0 from J, leaving 20 bases between them. The CDR3 length is 19 residues. From germline, CDR1 is PRHDT and CDR2 FYEKMQ (reference sequence). CDR3 in amino acids: CASSLWFSTCMDSNQPQHF. The CDR3 DNA reads as TGTGCCAGCAGCTTATGGTTCTCGACCTGTATGGATAGCAATCAGCCCCAGCATTTT.

The rearrangement uses TRBV2 and TRBJ1-1; D might be TRBD1 (6 bases). V was trimmed by 6 bases and J by 1 base, leaving 9 bases between them. The CDR3 has 13 amino acids. Germline values: CDR1 SNHLY, CDR2 FYNNEI. CDR3 loop: CASRGQPNTEAFF. The DNA for the CDR3 is TGTGCCAGCAGAGGACAGCCGAACACTGAAGCTTTCTTT.